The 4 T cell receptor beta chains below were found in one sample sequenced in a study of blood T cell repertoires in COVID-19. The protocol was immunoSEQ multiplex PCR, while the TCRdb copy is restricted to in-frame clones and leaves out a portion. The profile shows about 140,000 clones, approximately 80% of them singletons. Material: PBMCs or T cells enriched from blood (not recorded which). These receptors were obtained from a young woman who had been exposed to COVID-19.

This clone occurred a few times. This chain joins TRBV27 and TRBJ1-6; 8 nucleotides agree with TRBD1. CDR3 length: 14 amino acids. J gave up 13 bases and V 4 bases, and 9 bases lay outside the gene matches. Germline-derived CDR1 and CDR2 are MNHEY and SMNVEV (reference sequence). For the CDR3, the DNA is TGTGCCAGCAGTTCCACGACAGGGGTTGTCCCCCTCCACTTT. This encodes CASSSTTGVVPLHF.

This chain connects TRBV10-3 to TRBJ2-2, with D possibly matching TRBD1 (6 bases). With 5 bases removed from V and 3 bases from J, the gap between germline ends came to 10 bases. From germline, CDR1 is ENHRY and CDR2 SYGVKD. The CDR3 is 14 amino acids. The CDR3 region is CAISPDRYTGELFF. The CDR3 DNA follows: TGTGCCATCAGTCCGGACAGATACACCGGGGAGCTGTTTTTT.

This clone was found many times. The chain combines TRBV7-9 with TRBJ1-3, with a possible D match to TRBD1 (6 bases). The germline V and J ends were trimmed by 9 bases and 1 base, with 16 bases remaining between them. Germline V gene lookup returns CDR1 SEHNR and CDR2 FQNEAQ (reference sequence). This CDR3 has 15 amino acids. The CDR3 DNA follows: TGTGCCAGTAGTAAACAGGGTGCTTCTGGAAACACCATATATTTT. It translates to CASSKQGASGNTIYF. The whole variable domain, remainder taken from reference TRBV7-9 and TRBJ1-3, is DTGVSQNPRHKITKRGQNVTFRCDPISEHNRLYWYRQTLGQGPEFLTYFQNEAQLEKSRLLSDRFSAERPKGSFSTLEIQRTEQGDSAMYLCASSKQGASGNTIYFGEGSWLTVV.

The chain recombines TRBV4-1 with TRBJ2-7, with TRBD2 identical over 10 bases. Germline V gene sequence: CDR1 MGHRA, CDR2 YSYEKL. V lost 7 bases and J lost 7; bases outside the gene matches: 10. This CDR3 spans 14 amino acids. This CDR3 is CASNNPLAGAEQYF. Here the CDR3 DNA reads TGCGCCAGCAACAACCCTCTAGCGGGAGCTGAGCAGTACTTC.